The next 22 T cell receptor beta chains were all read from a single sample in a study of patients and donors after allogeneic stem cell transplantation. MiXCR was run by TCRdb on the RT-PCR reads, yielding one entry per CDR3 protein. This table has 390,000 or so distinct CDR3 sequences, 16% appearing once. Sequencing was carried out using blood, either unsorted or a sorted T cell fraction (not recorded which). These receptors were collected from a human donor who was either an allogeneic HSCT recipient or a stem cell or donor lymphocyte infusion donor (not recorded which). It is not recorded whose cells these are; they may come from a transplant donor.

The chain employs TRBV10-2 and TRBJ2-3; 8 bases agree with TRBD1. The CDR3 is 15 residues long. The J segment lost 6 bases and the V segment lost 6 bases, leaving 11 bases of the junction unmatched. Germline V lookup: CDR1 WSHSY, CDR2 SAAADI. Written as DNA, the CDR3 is TGCGCCAGCAGCCGCAGACAGGGGAAAAGGGATACGCAGTATTTT. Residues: CASSRRQGKRDTQYF.

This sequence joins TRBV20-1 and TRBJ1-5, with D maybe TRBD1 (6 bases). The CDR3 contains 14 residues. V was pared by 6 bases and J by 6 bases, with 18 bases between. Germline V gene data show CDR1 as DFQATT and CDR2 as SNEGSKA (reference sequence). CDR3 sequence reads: CSANRRGQGQPQHF. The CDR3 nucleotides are TGCAGTGCCAATAGACGGGGACAAGGTCAGCCCCAGCATTTT.

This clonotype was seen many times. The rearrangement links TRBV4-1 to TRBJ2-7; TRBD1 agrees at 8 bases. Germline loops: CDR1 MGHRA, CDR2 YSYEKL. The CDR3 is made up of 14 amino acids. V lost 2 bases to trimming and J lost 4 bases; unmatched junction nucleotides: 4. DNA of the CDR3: TGCGCCAGCAGCCAAAGGCAGGGGGCTTACGAGCAGTACTTC. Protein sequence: CASSQRQGAYEQYF.

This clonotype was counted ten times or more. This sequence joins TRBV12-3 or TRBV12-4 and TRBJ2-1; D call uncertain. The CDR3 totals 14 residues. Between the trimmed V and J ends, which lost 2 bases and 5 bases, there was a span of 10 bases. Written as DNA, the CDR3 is TGTGCCAGCAGTTTACGTCCCGTTAACAATGAGCAGTTCTTC. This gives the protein CASSLRPVNNEQFF.

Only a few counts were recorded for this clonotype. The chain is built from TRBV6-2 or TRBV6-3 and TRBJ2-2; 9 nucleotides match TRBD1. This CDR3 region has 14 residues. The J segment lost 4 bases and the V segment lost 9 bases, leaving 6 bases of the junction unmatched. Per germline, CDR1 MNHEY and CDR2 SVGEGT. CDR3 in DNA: TGTGCCAGTAGTGGGACAGGGTTCACCGGGGAGCTGTTTTTT. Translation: CASSGTGFTGELFF.

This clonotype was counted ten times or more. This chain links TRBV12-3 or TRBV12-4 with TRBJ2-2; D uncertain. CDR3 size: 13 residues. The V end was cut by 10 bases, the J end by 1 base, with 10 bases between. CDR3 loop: CAIGQLNTGELFF. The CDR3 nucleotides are TGTGCCATCGGGCAATTGAACACCGGGGAGCTGTTTTTT.

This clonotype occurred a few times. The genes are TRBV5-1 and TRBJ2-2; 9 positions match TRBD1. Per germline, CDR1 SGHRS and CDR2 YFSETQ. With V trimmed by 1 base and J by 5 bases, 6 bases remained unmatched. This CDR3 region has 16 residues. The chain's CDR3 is CASSLSGTGRTGELFF. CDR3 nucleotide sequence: TGCGCCAGCAGCTTGTCAGGGACAGGGAGGACCGGGGAGCTGTTTTTT.

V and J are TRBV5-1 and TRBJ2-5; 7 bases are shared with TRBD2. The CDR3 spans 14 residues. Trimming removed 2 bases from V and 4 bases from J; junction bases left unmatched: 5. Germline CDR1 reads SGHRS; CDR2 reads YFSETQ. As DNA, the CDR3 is TGCGCCAGCAGCTTTCGGGAGGCGAGAGAGACCCAGTACTTC. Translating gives CASSFREARETQYF. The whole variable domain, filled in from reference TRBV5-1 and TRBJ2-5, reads KAGVTQTPRYLIKTRGQQVTLSCSPISGHRSVSWYQQTPGQGLQFLFEYFSETQRNKGNFPGRFSGRQFSNSRSEMNVSTLELGDSALYLCASSFREARETQYFGPGTRLLVL.

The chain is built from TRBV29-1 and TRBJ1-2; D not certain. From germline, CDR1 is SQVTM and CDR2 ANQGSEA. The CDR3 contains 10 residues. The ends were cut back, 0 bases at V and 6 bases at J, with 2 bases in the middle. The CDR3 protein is CSVEENGYTF. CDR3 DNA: TGCAGCGTTGAAGAAAATGGCTACACCTTC.

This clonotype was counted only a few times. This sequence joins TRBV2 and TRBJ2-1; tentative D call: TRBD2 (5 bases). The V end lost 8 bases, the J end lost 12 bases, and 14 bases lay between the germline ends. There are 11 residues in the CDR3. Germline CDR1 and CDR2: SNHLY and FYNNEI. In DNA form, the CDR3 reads TGTGCCAGCCGCTGGGAGAGAAGGCAGTTCTTC. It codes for CASRWERRQFF.

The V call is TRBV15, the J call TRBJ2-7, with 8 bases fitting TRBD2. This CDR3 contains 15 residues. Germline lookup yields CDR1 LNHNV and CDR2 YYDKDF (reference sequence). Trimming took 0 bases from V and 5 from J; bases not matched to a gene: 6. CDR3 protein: CATSRDTSGSHEQYF. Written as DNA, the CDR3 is TGTGCCACCAGCAGAGATACGAGCGGGAGTCACGAGCAGTACTTC.

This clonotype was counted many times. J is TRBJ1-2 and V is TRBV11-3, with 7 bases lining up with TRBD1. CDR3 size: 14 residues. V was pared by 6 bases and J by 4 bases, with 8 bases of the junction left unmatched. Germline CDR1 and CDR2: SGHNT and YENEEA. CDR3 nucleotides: TGTGCCAGCAGTTCAGACAGGGACTTCTATGGCTACACCTTC. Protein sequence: CASSSDRDFYGYTF.

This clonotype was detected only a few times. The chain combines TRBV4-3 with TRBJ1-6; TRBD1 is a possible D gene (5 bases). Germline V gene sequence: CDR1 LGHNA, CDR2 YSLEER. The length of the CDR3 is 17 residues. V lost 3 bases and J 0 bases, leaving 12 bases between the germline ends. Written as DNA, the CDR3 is TGCGCCAGCAGCCAGGGGGGGAAGGGCTCCTATAATTCACCCCTCCACTTT. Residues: CASSQGGKGSYNSPLHF.

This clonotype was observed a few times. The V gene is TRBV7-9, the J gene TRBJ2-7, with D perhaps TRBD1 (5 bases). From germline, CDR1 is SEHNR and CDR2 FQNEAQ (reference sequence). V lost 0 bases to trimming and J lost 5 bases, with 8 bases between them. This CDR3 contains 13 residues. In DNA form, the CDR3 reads TGTGCCAGCAGCTTAGCGGACACAAACGAGCAGTACTTC. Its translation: CASSLADTNEQYF. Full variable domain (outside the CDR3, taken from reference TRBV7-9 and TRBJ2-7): DTGVSQNPRHKITKRGQNVTFRCDPISEHNRLYWYRQTLGQGPEFLTYFQNEAQLEKSRLLSDRFSAERPKGSFSTLEIQRTEQGDSAMYLCASSLADTNEQYFGPGTRLTVT.

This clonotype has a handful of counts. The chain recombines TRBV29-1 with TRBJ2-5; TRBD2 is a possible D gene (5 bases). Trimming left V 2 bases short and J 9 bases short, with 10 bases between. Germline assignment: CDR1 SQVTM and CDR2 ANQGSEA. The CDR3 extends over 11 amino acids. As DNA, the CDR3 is TGCAGCGTTGAAAAGGACGGGGCCCAGTACTTC. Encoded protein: CSVEKDGAQYF.

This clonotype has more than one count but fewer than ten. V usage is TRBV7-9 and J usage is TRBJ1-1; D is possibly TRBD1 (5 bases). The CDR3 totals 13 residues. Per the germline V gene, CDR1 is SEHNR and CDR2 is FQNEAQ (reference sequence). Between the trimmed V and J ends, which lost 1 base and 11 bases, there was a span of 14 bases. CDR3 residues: CASSLETWGSAFF. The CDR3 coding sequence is TGTGCCAGCAGCTTAGAGACTTGGGGGTCGGCTTTCTTT.

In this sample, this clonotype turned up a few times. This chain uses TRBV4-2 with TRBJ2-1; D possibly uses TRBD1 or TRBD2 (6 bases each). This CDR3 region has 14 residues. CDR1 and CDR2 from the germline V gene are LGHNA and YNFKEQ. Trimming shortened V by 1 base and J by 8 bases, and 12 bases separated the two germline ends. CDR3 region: CASSQAGAGDEQFF. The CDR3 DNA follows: TGTGCCAGCAGCCAAGCGGGAGCAGGGGATGAGCAGTTCTTC.

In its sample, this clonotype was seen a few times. CDR3 DNA sequence: TGTGCCAGCAGCGTGGAGGGGCTAGTCAATGAGCAGTTCTTC. This codes for CASSVEGLVNEQFF. This sequence joins TRBV9 and TRBJ2-1; maybe TRBD2 (6 bases). Germline CDR1 reads SGDLS; CDR2 reads YYNGEE. The CDR3 extends over 14 amino acids. The ends were cut back, 2 bases at V and 6 bases at J, with 12 bases in the middle.

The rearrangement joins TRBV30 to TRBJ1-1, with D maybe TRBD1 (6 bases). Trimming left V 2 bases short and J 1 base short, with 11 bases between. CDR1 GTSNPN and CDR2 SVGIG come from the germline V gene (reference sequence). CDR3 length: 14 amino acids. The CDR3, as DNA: TGTGCCTGGAGTTCAGGGGACGGGAACACTGAAGCTTTCTTT. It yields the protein CAWSSGDGNTEAFF.

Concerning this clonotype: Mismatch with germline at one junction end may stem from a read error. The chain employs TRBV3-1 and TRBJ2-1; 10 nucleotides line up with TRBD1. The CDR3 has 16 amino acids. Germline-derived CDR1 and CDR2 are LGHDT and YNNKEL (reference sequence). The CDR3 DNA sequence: TGTGCCAGCAACCAATTCCGGGACAGGGGTACCAATGAGCAGTTCTTC. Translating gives CASNQFRDRGTNEQFF.

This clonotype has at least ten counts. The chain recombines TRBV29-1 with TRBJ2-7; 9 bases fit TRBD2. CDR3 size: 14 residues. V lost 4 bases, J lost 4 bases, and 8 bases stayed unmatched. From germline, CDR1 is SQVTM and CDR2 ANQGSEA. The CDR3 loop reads CSVGGRGGRYEQYF. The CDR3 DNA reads TGCAGCGTTGGCGGGCGGGGGGGCCGATACGAGCAGTACTTC.

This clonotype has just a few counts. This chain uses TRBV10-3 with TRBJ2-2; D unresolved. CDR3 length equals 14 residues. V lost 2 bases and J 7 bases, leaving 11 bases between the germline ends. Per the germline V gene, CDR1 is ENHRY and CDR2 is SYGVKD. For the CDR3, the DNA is TGTGCCATCAGTGAGACACCCATGGGCGGGGAGCTGTTTTTT. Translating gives CAISETPMGGELFF.